Listed below are T cell receptor beta chains from one sample, sequenced in a study of T cells in Graves' hyperthyroidism and ophthalmopathy. TCRdb used MiXCR to reprocess the multiplex PCR reads, holding one entry per CDR3 protein. The sample shows around 350,000 distinct CDR3 sequences, approximately 20% of them seen only once. Sequenced input: blood. These receptors were obtained from a woman under 30 with Graves' hyperthyroidism. Each CDR3 is given without its conserved first and last residue. Rows give clone size only sometimes, using once, few, many, or a class for an expanded clone.

clone size,J gene,V gene,CDR3 protein
many,TRBJ2-5,TRBV24-1,ATSDFVPGDGETQY
many,TRBJ1-1,TRBV6-2/TRBV6-3,ASSYSQGRVNTEAF
.,TRBJ2-2,TRBV18,ASSPQLAGNTGELF
.,TRBJ1-6,TRBV5-6,ASSSVRRVLH
.,TRBJ2-2,TRBV9,ASTTGIGKNTGELF
many,TRBJ1-5,TRBV12-3/TRBV12-4,ASSFRQGSNQPQH
many,TRBJ2-2,TRBV10-3,AISESQQNPGELF
many,TRBJ1-1,TRBV28,ASKKEAEAF
many,TRBJ2-7,TRBV2,ASSADRGYGEQY
.,TRBJ1-1,TRBV19,ASSMTRPPYRNTEAF
many,TRBJ2-7,TRBV6-1,ASSKDLAALFYEQY
many,TRBJ2-2,TRBV6-4,ASSDSSDTGELF
few,TRBJ1-6,TRBV12-3/TRBV12-4,ASSPPGGALH
many,TRBJ1-2,TRBV12-3/TRBV12-4,ASSGQGGDYGYT
.,TRBJ2-7,TRBV4-1,ASSFSRGFYEQY
many,TRBJ1-1,TRBV2,ASSEVSDRVRDTEAF
many,TRBJ2-7,TRBV6-5,ASSYLDRVGAEQY
many,TRBJ1-1,TRBV19,ASSIYLGNTEAF
many,TRBJ2-5,TRBV9,ASSRGVETQY
many,TRBJ2-3,TRBV5-1,ASSLSGQEDTQY
.,TRBJ1-1,TRBV13,ASSARGGANTEAF
many,TRBJ1-1,TRBV6-1,ASSDIGRVNTEAF
many,TRBJ1-1,TRBV12-5,ASGLVLPGPGWGNTEAF
many,TRBJ1-5,TRBV28,ASTPGDQPQH
many,TRBJ1-1,TRBV3-1,ASSFGRTNTEAF
many,TRBJ1-5,TRBV6-5,ASSYSDGNNQPQH
many,TRBJ2-4,TRBV20-1,SARDHGAAKNIQY
.,TRBJ2-7,TRBV11-2,ASSLRGPHEQY
.,TRBJ2-2,TRBV20-1,SASLPLTFGTGELF
many,TRBJ2-5,TRBV27,AAGAWPQKTQY
many,TRBJ1-2,TRBV5-1,ASSFQESGYT
many,TRBJ1-1,TRBV2,ASSEEAVGAF
many,TRBJ1-1,TRBV5-1,ASSLEGRETEAF
.,TRBJ1-1,TRBV11-3,ASSLHSGTEAF
many,TRBJ1-1,TRBV11-2,ASADQNTEAF
many,TRBJ2-5,TRBV12-3/TRBV12-4,ATSGAGPGETQY
.,TRBJ1-2,TRBV28,ASSSSRTGGGYGYT
once,TRBJ1-5,TRBV12-3/TRBV12-4,ASSHGRTLPNQPQH
.,TRBJ2-6,TRBV5-4,ASSLGTGNSGANVLT
few,TRBJ1-3,TRBV11-2,ASSLEGRLGTIY
.,TRBJ2-7,TRBV5-1,ASSSGQASYEQY
many,TRBJ2-7,TRBV24-1,ATSDSYEQY
many,TRBJ1-4,TRBV6-2/TRBV6-3,ASSPPASGPNEKLF
many,TRBJ2-7,TRBV11-2,ASSLDPVTGSDEQY
.,TRBJ2-2,TRBV15,ATSTGTSGELF
.,TRBJ2-7,TRBV5-1,ASNSGAAGGYEQY
.,TRBJ1-1,TRBV30,AWSVTGDTEAF
many,TRBJ2-7,TRBV6-1,ASSEFAGDPYEQY
many,TRBJ1-2,TRBV6-2/TRBV6-3,ASSPSETHGYT
many,TRBJ2-7,TRBV9,ASSHVGMGDEQY
few,TRBJ1-2,TRBV6-2/TRBV6-3,ASSYSRGRFNYGYT
many,TRBJ2-2,TRBV11-2,ASSSGRELF
many,TRBJ1-5,TRBV28,ASSADYFGQPQH
.,TRBJ1-2,TRBV6-5,ASGQGDYT
many,TRBJ2-5,TRBV19,ASSRNPGETQY
few,TRBJ2-7,TRBV6-5,ASSYIRGYEQY